These 17 T cell receptor beta chains originate from one sample sequenced in a study of blood T cell repertoires in COVID-19 (TCRdb year 2020). The library relied on the immunoSEQ multiplex PCR assay. As stored in TCRdb, this immuneACCESS dataset retains in-frame rearrangements with V and J assigned. A fraction of the clones does not appear; measured against another copy, unresolved V genes explain less than half of the discrepancy, and the remainder lacks a known reason. Here the sample has tens of thousands of clones; 70% to 90% occur a single time. Under 2% of the sample rests with the top ten. The sequenced material came from peripheral blood. These receptor sequences come from a woman older than 75 with active or convalescent COVID-19.

The V call is TRBV6-2 or TRBV6-3, the J call TRBJ1-1; possible D gene TRBD1, 6 bases. Deletions cut 6 bases from V and 1 base from J, with 15 bases between. Germline CDR1 and CDR2: MNHEY and SVGEGT. The CDR3 has 15 amino acids. This CDR3 reads CASSGTLTGNTEAFF. The CDR3 DNA reads as TGTGCCAGCAGCGGTACCTTGACAGGGAACACTGAAGCTTTCTTT.

J is TRBJ1-6 and V is TRBV5-1; no reliable D call. V shed 0 bases and J shed 9 bases, with 7 bases lying between them. Germline V gives CDR1 SGHRS, CDR2 YFSETQ. The CDR3 length is 13 residues. The CDR3 DNA is TGCGCCAGCAGCTTGGAATTGGCTTCACCCCTCCACTTT. Protein product: CASSLELASPLHF.

The chain has TRBV5-1 and TRBJ2-5; 11 bases agree with TRBD2. There are 17 residues in the CDR3. CDR1 and CDR2 (germline): SGHRS, YFSETQ. The ends lost 4 bases at V and 2 bases at J; junction bases unmatched: 10. CDR3 sequence (DNA): TGCGCCAGCAGCACTAGAGGGGGGACTAGCGGACAAGAGACCCAGTACTTC. Its protein is CASSTRGGTSGQETQYF.

This chain connects TRBV9 to TRBJ2-2, with D maybe TRBD1 (5 bases). The V gene lost 0 bases and the J gene lost 5 bases, with 17 bases spanning the gap. There are 17 residues in the CDR3. CDR1 is SGDLS, CDR2 YYNGEE, per germline. The CDR3 bases are TGTGCCAGCAGCGTAGCTACAGGAAACCGTTTTACCGGGGAGCTGTTTTTT. This translates into CASSVATGNRFTGELFF.

V is TRBV27 and J is TRBJ2-1; 10 bases align to TRBD2. Germline lookup yields CDR1 MNHEY and CDR2 SMNVEV (reference sequence). J was trimmed by 3 bases and V by 4 bases; bases with no gene match: 3. This CDR3 is 15 amino acids long. CDR3 nucleotide sequence: TGTGCCAGCAGTTCAGCGGGGGGGTTCTACAATGAGCAGTTCTTC. It yields the protein CASSSAGGFYNEQFF.

DNA for the CDR3: TGTGCCAGCACCCGGACAGGGGTCCCCTACGAGCAGTACTTC. It yields the protein CASTRTGVPYEQYF. The gene calls are TRBV6-5 and TRBJ2-7; TRBD1 matches 9 bases. This CDR3 is 14 amino acids long. Per germline, CDR1 MNHEY and CDR2 SVGAGI. V lost 7 bases, J lost 2 bases, and 6 bases stayed unmatched.

The genes are TRBV3-1 (or the pseudogene TRBV3-2) and TRBJ2-4; 9 bases are a match to TRBD2. Germline CDR1 and CDR2: LGHDT and YNNKEL (reference sequence). The CDR3 has 14 residues. V lost 4 bases, J lost 9 bases, and 7 bases stayed unmatched. The CDR3 DNA reads as TGTGCCAGCAGCCTCCGGACTAGCGAGGTCATTCAGTACTTC. It translates to CASSLRTSEVIQYF.

The chain combines TRBV4-3 with TRBJ1-6, with 7 bases matching TRBD1. Germline V CDR1 and CDR2: LGHNA, YSLEER. V lost 0 bases, J lost 4 bases, and 9 bases stayed unmatched. This CDR3 spans 18 amino acids. The CDR3 loop reads CASSQEGGQPGYNSPLHF. The DNA of the CDR3 is TGCGCCAGCAGCCAAGAAGGGGGACAGCCAGGATATAATTCACCCCTCCACTTT.

The genes are TRBV7-2 and TRBJ1-2; a weak D match, TRBD1 (5 bases). Germline V gene lookup returns CDR1 SGHTA and CDR2 FQGNSA. Trimming took off 3 bases at V and 3 bases at J, with 8 bases between the two ends. The CDR3 consists of 13 residues. Here the CDR3 reads CASSLGGDYGYTF. The CDR3 bases are TGTGCCAGCAGCTTGGGAGGGGACTATGGCTACACCTTC.

The chain carries TRBV5-1 and TRBJ2-3; possibly TRBD2 for D (6 bases). In germline, CDR1 is SGHRS, CDR2 YFSETQ. Trimming removed 0 bases at V and 3 bases at J, with 11 bases between. The CDR3 is 15 amino acids. The CDR3 region has the DNA TGCGCCAGCAGCTTGGGGGCAAGCGGGACAGATACGCAGTATTTT. Translated: CASSLGASGTDTQYF.

J is TRBJ2-1 and V is TRBV3-1 (or the pseudogene TRBV3-2); 10 bases are shared with TRBD2. Germline CDR1 LGHDT, CDR2 YNNKEL (reference sequence). The ends lost 6 bases at V and 9 bases at J; junction bases unmatched: 11. The CDR3 runs to 15 residues. CDR3 DNA: TGTGCCAGCAGTGCACCGGGACTAGCGTCCGGTGAGCAGTTCTTC. Protein: CASSAPGLASGEQFF.

This clone came up a few times. V usage is TRBV11-3 and J usage is TRBJ2-7, with D perhaps matching TRBD2 (6 bases). Germline CDR1 SGHNT, CDR2 YENEEA. Trimming took 8 bases from V and 0 from J, leaving 8 bases between them. There are 12 residues in the CDR3. The CDR3, as DNA: TGTGCCAGCGGGGGGAGCTCCTACGAGCAGTACTTC. Amino acids: CASGGSSYEQYF.

This chain uses TRBV21-1 with TRBJ2-1; the D call in the table, TRBD1, was not verified against the DNA. TRBV21-1 is deemed a pseudogene. The CDR3 spans 16 residues. The CDR3 loop reads CASPPGAHQLCTEQFF. The CDR3 DNA sequence: TGTGCCAGCCCGCCAGGGGCCCATCAGCTTTGTACTGAGCAGTTCTTC.

The genes are TRBV20-1 and TRBJ2-7; D call uncertain. CDR3 size: 11 residues. The germline V gene encodes CDR1 DFQATT and CDR2 SNEGSKA (reference sequence). V lost 5 bases and J 7 bases, leaving 12 bases between the germline ends. Here the CDR3 reads CSAALGLEQYF. The CDR3 nucleotides are TGCAGTGCTGCACTCGGTCTAGAGCAGTACTTC.

This clone was counted a single time. This rearrangement joins TRBV11-3 to TRBJ2-1; 12 bases agree with TRBD2. CDR1 SGHNT and CDR2 YENEEA come from the germline V gene. The CDR3 runs to 16 residues. V was clipped by 0 bases and J by 9 bases; unmatched bases: 6. CDR3 bases: TGTGCCAGCAGCTTAGAACTAGCGGGAGGAATTGGTGAGCAGTTCTTC. Its protein product is CASSLELAGGIGEQFF.

V usage is TRBV29-1 and J usage is TRBJ1-2, with 11 bases aligning to TRBD1. The junction had 3 bases not matched to a gene; V was cut back by 7 bases and J by 2 bases. The germline V gene encodes CDR1 SQVTM and CDR2 ANQGSEA. The length of the CDR3 is 13 residues. CDR3 loop: CSDRTGGNYGYTF. CDR3 nucleotides: TGCAGCGACCGGACAGGGGGCAACTATGGCTACACCTTC.

This sequence joins TRBV6-2 or TRBV6-3 and TRBJ1-1, with D unresolved. The germline V gene has CDR1 MNHEY and CDR2 SVGEGT. This CDR3 is 16 amino acids long. Trimming shortened V by 2 bases and J by 0 bases, and 13 bases separated the two germline ends. The CDR3 spells CASSYSTGYVNTEAFF. The CDR3 DNA follows: TGTGCCAGCAGTTACAGTACCGGGTATGTGAACACTGAAGCTTTCTTT.